One sample yielded the 17 T cell receptor beta chains listed below, sequenced in a study of neurological immune-mediated disorders. In TCRdb, the 5' RACE reads were re-called with MiXCR into one record per CDR3 protein. Of tens of thousands of distinct CDR3 sequences listed, roughly an eighth are singletons. Source material: PBMCs. The receptors stem from a woman aged 45-65 years in good health.

The J gene is TRBJ1-2, the V gene TRBV7-8; D not resolved. The CDR3 contains 16 residues. Germline CDR1 and CDR2: SGHVS and FQNEAQ. V was pared by 6 bases and J by 0 bases, with 17 bases between. The CDR3 protein is CASRPGSLTANYGYTF. CDR3 coding DNA: TGTGCCAGCAGACCTGGATCCCTTACAGCTAACTATGGCTACACCTTC.

Ten or more counts support this clonotype. The chain uses TRBV27 and TRBJ1-5; 10 bases map to TRBD1. Germline CDR1 reads MNHEY; CDR2 reads SMNVEV (reference sequence). The CDR3 totals 17 residues. Unmatched junction bases numbered 8, after V lost 2 bases and J lost 4 bases. CDR3 coding DNA: TGTGCCAGCAGTTTAGTCACCGGGACAGGGGTTAATCAGCCCCAGCATTTT. Protein product: CASSLVTGTGVNQPQHF.

This clonotype was counted ten times or more. The CDR3: CASSLVMRDQPQHF. CDR3 nucleotide sequence: TGTGCCAGCAGTTTAGTCATGAGGGATCAGCCCCAGCATTTT. This chain connects TRBV12-3 or TRBV12-4 to TRBJ1-5; no clear D gene. V was cut by 1 base and J by 5 bases, with 9 bases left in between. This CDR3 region has 14 residues.

This clonotype was picked up many times. The genes are TRBV20-1 and TRBJ2-2; D is undetermined. CDR3 length: 12 amino acids. V lost 3 bases, J lost 2 bases, and 4 bases lay in between. The germline gives CDR1 DFQATT, CDR2 SNEGSKA (reference sequence). The CDR3 region is CSARGNTGELFF. The CDR3 region has the DNA TGCAGTGCTAGGGGTAACACCGGGGAGCTGTTTTTT.

This clonotype was counted ten times or more. The chain carries TRBV20-1 and TRBJ2-1; TRBD1 matches 8 bases. J was trimmed by 9 bases and V by 3 bases; bases with no gene match: 10. Germline V gives CDR1 DFQATT, CDR2 SNEGSKA (reference sequence). The CDR3 extends over 14 amino acids. In DNA form, the CDR3 reads TGCAGTGCTAGGCAAGGACAGGGAACGGGTGAGCAGTTCTTC. Its translation is CSARQGQGTGEQFF.

This clonotype was detected many times. The chain is built from TRBV20-1 and TRBJ2-2; 9 nucleotides align to TRBD2. Germline loops: CDR1 DFQATT, CDR2 SNEGSKA (reference sequence). The CDR3 is 16 amino acids. Trimming removed 0 bases from V and 6 bases from J; junction bases left unmatched: 8. In DNA form, the CDR3 reads TGCAGTGCTAGAGATCGCCTAGCGGGAAGACCCGGGGAGCTGTTTTTT. Protein sequence: CSARDRLAGRPGELFF.

This clonotype was seen at least ten times. The rearrangement uses TRBV7-9 and TRBJ2-2; D is tentatively TRBD1 or TRBD2 (5 bases each). V was pared by 3 bases and J by 5 bases, with 13 bases between. The germline CDR1 and CDR2 sequences are SEHNR and FQNEAQ (reference sequence). This CDR3 is 15 amino acids long. CDR3 in DNA: TGTGCCAGCAGCTTGGTGAGGGGTGGAACCGGGGAGCTGTTTTTT. Encoded protein: CASSLVRGGTGELFF.

The sample holds many counts of this clonotype. V gene TRBV3-1 combines with J gene TRBJ2-4, with TRBD1 as a possible D gene (6 bases). V was clipped by 1 base and J by 7 bases, with 11 bases between them. CDR3 length: 14 amino acids. CDR1 and CDR2 (germline): LGHDT, YNNKEL (reference sequence). The CDR3 DNA follows: TGTGCCAGCAGCCAAGGAAGGACAGTCAACATTCAGTACTTC. Its translation is CASSQGRTVNIQYF.

This clonotype was seen ten or more times. V gene TRBV12-3 or TRBV12-4 combines with J gene TRBJ2-7, with no clear D. Trimming took off 8 bases at V and 4 bases at J, with 0 bases between the two ends. CDR3 length: 8 amino acids. The CDR3 sequence is CASYEQYF. CDR3 sequence (DNA): TGTGCCAGCTACGAGCAGTACTTC.

Note on this clonotype: A read error is possible here, since a much larger clone lies one base away. The V gene is TRBV28, the J gene TRBJ2-7; D is unclear. Germline assignment: CDR1 MDHEN and CDR2 SYDVKM. Deletions cut 5 bases from V and 7 bases from J, with 12 bases between. CDR3 size: 12 residues. The CDR3 is CASSTHFREQYF. The CDR3 bases are TGTGCCAGCAGTACTCATTTCCGAGAGCAGTACTTC.

This clonotype was picked up many times. In DNA, the CDR3 is TGTGCCAGCAAAACGGTCTTCACAGATACGCAGTATTTT. Its protein is CASKTVFTDTQYF. The chain couples TRBV2 to TRBJ2-3; D is unclear. The CDR3 loop spans 13 amino acids. CDR1 and CDR2 (germline): SNHLY, FYNNEI. V was trimmed by 7 bases and J by 2 bases, leaving 10 bases between them.

This clonotype was counted many times. V usage is TRBV5-1 and J usage is TRBJ2-7; 8 bases map to TRBD2. Germline V gene lookup returns CDR1 SGHRS and CDR2 YFSETQ. V was clipped by 0 bases and J by 2 bases; unmatched bases: 7. This CDR3 is built from 16 residues. The CDR3: CASSLAGAGGPYEQYF. The CDR3 DNA is TGCGCCAGCAGCTTGGCGGGGGCGGGAGGACCCTACGAGCAGTACTTC.

The chain links TRBV11-2 to TRBJ1-1; 8 bases agree with TRBD1. This CDR3 contains 15 residues. Trimming cost V 3 bases and J 4 bases; bases outside gene matches: 7. Looked up from germline, CDR1 is SGHAT and CDR2 is FQNNGV. Here the CDR3 reads CASSFGQGGVTEAFF. The CDR3 DNA is TGTGCCAGCAGCTTTGGACAGGGAGGAGTCACTGAAGCTTTCTTT.

This chain connects TRBV20-1 to TRBJ1-1; TRBD1 agrees at 7 bases. J was trimmed by 1 base and V by 5 bases; bases with no gene match: 7. The germline gives CDR1 DFQATT, CDR2 SNEGSKA (reference sequence). CDR3 length equals 14 residues. CDR3 DNA: TGCAGTGCTTATAAGGGGGCGGGGAACACTGAAGCTTTCTTT. Its protein product is CSAYKGAGNTEAFF.

At least ten counts were recorded for this clonotype. The CDR3, as DNA: TGTGCCAGCAGTGCGACAGGGTGGGACTCTGGAAACACCATATATTTT. Residues: CASSATGWDSGNTIYF. The chain uses TRBV28 and TRBJ1-3; TRBD1 matches at 7 bases. Losses at the gene ends were 5 bases for V and 0 bases for J; bases not matched to a gene: 7. Looked up from germline, CDR1 is MDHEN and CDR2 is SYDVKM. This CDR3 comprises 16 residues.

This clonotype occurred many times. The chain joins TRBV9 to TRBJ2-1; 8 nucleotides agree with TRBD2. CDR1 SGDLS and CDR2 YYNGEE come from the germline V gene. The CDR3 runs 18 residues. The junction had 13 bases not matched to a gene; V was cut back by 0 bases and J by 5 bases. The CDR3 nucleotides read TGTGCCAGCAGCGTAGTGTCGGGGGGGCCAGGGATCCACAATGAGCAGTTCTTC. This gives the protein CASSVVSGGPGIHNEQFF. The variable domain in full, completed from reference TRBV9 and TRBJ2-1, reads DSGVTQTPKHLITATGQRVTLRCSPRSGDLSVYWYQQSLDQGLQFLIQYYNGEERAKGNILERFSAQQFPDLHSELNLSSLELGDSALYFCASSVVSGGPGIHNEQFFGPGTRLTVL.

This clonotype was counted at least ten times. The gene calls are TRBV20-1 and TRBJ2-7; 7 nucleotides align to TRBD2. Germline CDR1 reads DFQATT; CDR2 reads SNEGSKA (reference sequence). The CDR3 extends over 14 amino acids. J was trimmed by 4 bases and V by 3 bases; bases with no gene match: 9. The chain's CDR3 is CSASSQAGKYEQYF. Written as DNA, the CDR3 is TGCAGTGCTAGTTCTCAAGCGGGAAAGTACGAGCAGTACTTC.